The rows below give T cell receptor beta chains drawn from one sample of a study of blood T cell repertoires in COVID-19. Sequencing was performed with immunoSEQ multiplex PCR; in TCRdb, only in-frame clones are kept and a portion is missing. Counted here are around 210,000 clones, more than 70% occurring once; the ten biggest clones make up about 8.1%. Sequences were obtained from PBMCs or T cells enriched from blood (not recorded which). Receptors were obtained from a woman younger than 30 who had recovered from COVID-19. The CDR3 runs from the conserved cysteine through the conserved F or W. D genes are given only for firm matches. The size field is filled for only some rows; it gives once, few, many or a size class.

clone_size | j_call | v_call | d_call | cdr3_nt | cdr3_aa
NA | TRBJ2-1 | TRBV6-4 | TRBD2 | TGTGCCAGCAGTCTAGCGGGGGGGCCTAGTGAGCAGTTCTTC | CASSLAGGPSEQFF
NA | TRBJ1-4 | TRBV7-9 | NA | TGTGCCAGCAGCTTAGCTAGACATGGTGAAAAACTGTTTTTT | CASSLARHGEKLFF
NA | TRBJ1-2 | TRBV28 | NA | TGTGCCAGCAGTTTCGCGGTAAAGGGGTATGGCTACACCTTC | CASSFAVKGYGYTF
NA | TRBJ2-3 | TRBV19 | NA | TGTGCCAGTAGTATATCCGGGTGGAGTTCAGATACGCAGTATTTT | CASSISGWSSDTQYF
NA | TRBJ1-6 | TRBV27 | NA | TGTGCCAGCAGTCCCCGGGACACGTCAAATTCACCCCTCCACTTT | CASSPRDTSNSPLHF
NA | TRBJ1-1 | TRBV5-1 | TRBD1 | TGCGCCAGCAGCTCCCAGGGGGATACTGAAGCTTTCTTT | CASSSQGDTEAFF
NA | TRBJ1-1 | TRBV4-2 | NA | TGTGCCAGCAGCCAAGAGACACCGAACACTGAAGCTTTCTTT | CASSQETPNTEAFF
NA | TRBJ2-2 | TRBV15 | NA | TGTGCCACCAGCTACGAAAAGGACAGTCATCTAGGCGGGGAGCTGTTTTTT | CATSYEKDSHLGGELFF
once | TRBJ2-7 | TRBV3-1/TRBV3-2 | NA | TGTGCCAGCACCCAAGCAGGGACCTACGAGCAGTACTTC | CASTQAGTYEQYF
NA | TRBJ1-1 | TRBV5-1 | NA | TGCGCCAGCAGCTTGGTGGAGGGAACTAACACTGAAGCTTTCTTT | CASSLVEGTNTEAFF
NA | TRBJ2-3 | TRBV30 | TRBD1 | TGTGCCTCGGACAGGGCAATAAGCACAGATACGCAGTATTTT | CASDRAISTDTQYF
NA | TRBJ2-3 | TRBV10-3 | NA | TGTGCCATCAGTGAGGGAGGGTCTCGAGCGGATACGCAGTATTTT | CAISEGGSRADTQYF
NA | TRBJ2-5 | TRBV6-2/TRBV6-3 | NA | TGTGCCAGCAGTTACTCGAGACTGAAAGAGACCCAGTACTTC | CASSYSRLKETQYF
NA | TRBJ2-2 | TRBV11-2 | TRBD2 | TGTGCCAGCAGCTTCGGACTAGTACACGGGGAGCTGTTTTTT | CASSFGLVHGELFF
NA | TRBJ2-1 | TRBV20-1 | TRBD1 | TGCAGTGCTAGTGGTGAACAGGGGGCTTTCTACAATGAGCAGTTCTTC | CSASGEQGAFYNEQFF
NA | TRBJ1-6 | TRBV6-5 | TRBD1 | TGTGCCAGCATTACCGGGACAGGGGGTTCACCCCTCCACTTT | CASITGTGGSPLHF
NA | TRBJ2-7 | TRBV5-6 | TRBD1 | TGTGCCAGCAGCCTGGGACAGTACCATTTGGAGCAGTACTTC | CASSLGQYHLEQYF
NA | TRBJ2-2 | TRBV5-1 | NA | TGCGCCAGCAGCTCCCGGACCGAGGGGGCCGGGGAGCTGTTTTTT | CASSSRTEGAGELFF
NA | TRBJ1-1 | TRBV7-9 | NA | TGTGCCAGCAGCTTAGGACAGCAGAACACTGAAGCTTTCTTT | CASSLGQQNTEAFF
NA | TRBJ1-2 | TRBV3-1/TRBV3-2 | NA | TGTGCCAGCACACAGGACGGGGGCTACACCTTC | CASTQDGGYTF
NA | TRBJ2-1 | TRBV5-1 | TRBD2 | TGCGCCAGCAGCTTAGGCGGGGGAGGGTCCTACAATGAGCAGTTCTTC | CASSLGGGGSYNEQFF
NA | TRBJ1-1 | TRBV15 | TRBD1 | TGTGCCACCAGCCCCCGGACAGGGAACACTGAAGCTTTCTTT | CATSPRTGNTEAFF
NA | TRBJ2-5 | TRBV5-1 | TRBD1 | TGCGCCAGCGGATTACAGGGGCTAAGCCAAGAGACCCAGTACTTC | CASGLQGLSQETQYF
NA | TRBJ1-6 | TRBV6-5 | NA | TGTGCCAGGACCCGGGTGATAGAGAATTCACCCCTCCACTTT | CARTRVIENSPLHF
NA | TRBJ2-2 | TRBV5-1 | TRBD2 | TGCGCCAGCAGCTTGCTAGCGGGGGGAACGAACGGGGAGCTGTTTTTT | CASSLLAGGTNGELFF